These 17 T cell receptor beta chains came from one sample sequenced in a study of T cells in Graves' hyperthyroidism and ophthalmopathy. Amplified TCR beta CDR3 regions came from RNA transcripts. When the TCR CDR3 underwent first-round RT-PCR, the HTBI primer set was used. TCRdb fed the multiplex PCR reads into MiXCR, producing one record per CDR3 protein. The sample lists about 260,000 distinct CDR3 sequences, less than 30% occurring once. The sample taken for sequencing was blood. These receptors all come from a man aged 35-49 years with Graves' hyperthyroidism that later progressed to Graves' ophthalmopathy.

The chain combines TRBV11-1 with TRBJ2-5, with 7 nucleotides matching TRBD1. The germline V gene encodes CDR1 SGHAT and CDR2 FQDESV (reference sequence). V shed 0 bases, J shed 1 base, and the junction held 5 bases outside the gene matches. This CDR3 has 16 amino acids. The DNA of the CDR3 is TGTGCCAGCAGCTTAGCGGGACAGCTGTTCCAAGAGACCCAGTACTTC. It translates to CASSLAGQLFQETQYF.

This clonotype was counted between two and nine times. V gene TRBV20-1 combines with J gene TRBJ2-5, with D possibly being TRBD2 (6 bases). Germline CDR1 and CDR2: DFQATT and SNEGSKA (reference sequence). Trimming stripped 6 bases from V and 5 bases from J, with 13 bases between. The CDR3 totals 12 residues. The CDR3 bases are TGCAGTGCGCCGACTAGAGATGAGACCCAGTACTTC. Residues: CSAPTRDETQYF.

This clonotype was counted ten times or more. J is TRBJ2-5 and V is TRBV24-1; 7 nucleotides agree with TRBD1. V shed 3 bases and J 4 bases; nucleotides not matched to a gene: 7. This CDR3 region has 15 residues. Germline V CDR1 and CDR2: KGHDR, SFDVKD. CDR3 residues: CATSDRQGAGETQYF. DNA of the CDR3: TGTGCCACCAGTGATCGACAGGGTGCGGGAGAGACCCAGTACTTC.

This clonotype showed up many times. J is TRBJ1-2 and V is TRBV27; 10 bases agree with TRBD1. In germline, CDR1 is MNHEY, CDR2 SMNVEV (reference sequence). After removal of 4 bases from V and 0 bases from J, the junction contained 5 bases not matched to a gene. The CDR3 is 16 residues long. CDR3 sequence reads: CASSSRDRGANYGYTF. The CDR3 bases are TGTGCCAGCAGTTCCCGGGACAGGGGTGCTAACTATGGCTACACCTTC.

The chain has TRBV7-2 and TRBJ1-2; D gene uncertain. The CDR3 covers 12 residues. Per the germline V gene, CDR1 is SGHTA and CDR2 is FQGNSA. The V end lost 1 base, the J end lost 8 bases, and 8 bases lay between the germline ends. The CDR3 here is CASSLDGQGYTF. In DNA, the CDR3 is TGTGCCAGCAGCTTAGACGGCCAGGGCTACACCTTC.

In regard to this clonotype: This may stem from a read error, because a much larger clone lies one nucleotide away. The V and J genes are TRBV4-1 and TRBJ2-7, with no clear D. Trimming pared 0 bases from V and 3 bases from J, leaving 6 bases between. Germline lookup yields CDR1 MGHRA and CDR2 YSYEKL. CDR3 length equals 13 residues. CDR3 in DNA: TGCGCCAGCAGCCAAGAAAGGTTCTACGAGCAGTACTTC. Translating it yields CASSQERFYEQYF.

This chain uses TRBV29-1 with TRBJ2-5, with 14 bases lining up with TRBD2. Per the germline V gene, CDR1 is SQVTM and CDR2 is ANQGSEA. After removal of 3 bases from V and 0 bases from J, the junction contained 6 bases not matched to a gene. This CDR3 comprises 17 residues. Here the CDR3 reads CSVEGLAGEEYQETQYF. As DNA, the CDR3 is TGCAGCGTTGAGGGACTAGCGGGAGAGGAGTACCAAGAGACCCAGTACTTC. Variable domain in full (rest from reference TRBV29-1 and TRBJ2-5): SAVISQKPSRDICQRGTSLTIQCQVDSQVTMMFWYRQQPGQSLTLIATANQGSEATYESGFVIDKFPISRPNLTFSTLTVSNMSPEDSSIYLCSVEGLAGEEYQETQYFGPGTRLLVL.

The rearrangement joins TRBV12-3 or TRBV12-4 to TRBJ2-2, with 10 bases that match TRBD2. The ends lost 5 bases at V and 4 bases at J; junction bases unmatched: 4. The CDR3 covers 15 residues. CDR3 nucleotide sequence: TGTGCCAGCAGTGCAACTAGCGGGGCCACCGGGGAGCTGTTTTTT. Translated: CASSATSGATGELFF.

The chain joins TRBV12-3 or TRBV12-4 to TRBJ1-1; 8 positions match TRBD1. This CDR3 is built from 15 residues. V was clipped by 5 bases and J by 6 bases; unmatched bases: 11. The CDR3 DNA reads TGTGCCAGCAGTGGCCGGACAGGGACTGGAGCTGAAGCTTTCTTT. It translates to CASSGRTGTGAEAFF.

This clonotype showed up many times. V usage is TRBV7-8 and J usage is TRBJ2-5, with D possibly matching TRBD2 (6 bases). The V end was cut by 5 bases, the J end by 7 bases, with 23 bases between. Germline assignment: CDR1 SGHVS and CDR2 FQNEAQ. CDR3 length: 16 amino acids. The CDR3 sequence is CASSSHRDFDGGTQYF. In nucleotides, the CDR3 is TGTGCCAGCAGCAGCCACCGGGACTTCGACGGGGGGACCCAGTACTTC.

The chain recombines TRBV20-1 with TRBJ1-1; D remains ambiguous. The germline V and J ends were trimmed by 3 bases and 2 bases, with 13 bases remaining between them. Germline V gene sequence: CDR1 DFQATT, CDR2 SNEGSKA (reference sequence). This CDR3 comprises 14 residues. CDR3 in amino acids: CSASEDGGNTEAFF. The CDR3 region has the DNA TGCAGTGCTAGTGAAGACGGCGGAAACACTGAAGCTTTCTTT.

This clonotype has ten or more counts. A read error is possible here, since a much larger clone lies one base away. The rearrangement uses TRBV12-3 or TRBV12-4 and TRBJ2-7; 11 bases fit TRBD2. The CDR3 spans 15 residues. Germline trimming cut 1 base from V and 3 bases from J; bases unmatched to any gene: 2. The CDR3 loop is CASSLEGTSGYEQYF. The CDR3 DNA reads TGTGCCAGCAGTTTAGAGGGGACTAGCGGCTACGAGCAGTACTTC.

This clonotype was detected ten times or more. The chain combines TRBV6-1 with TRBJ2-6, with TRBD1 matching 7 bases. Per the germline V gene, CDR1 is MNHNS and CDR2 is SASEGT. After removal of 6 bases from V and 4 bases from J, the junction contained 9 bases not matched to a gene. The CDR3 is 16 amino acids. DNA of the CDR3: TGTGCCAGCAGGAGAAGACAGGGAACCGGGGCCAACGTCCTGACTTTC. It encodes CASRRRQGTGANVLTF.

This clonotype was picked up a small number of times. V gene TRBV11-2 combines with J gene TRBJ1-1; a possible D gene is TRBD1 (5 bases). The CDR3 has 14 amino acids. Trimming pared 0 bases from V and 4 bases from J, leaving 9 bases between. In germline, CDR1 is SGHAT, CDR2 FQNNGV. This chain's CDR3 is CASSLEGVGTEAFF. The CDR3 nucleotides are TGTGCCAGCAGCTTAGAGGGGGTTGGCACTGAAGCTTTCTTT. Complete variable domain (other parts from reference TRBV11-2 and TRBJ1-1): EAGVAQSPRYKIIEKRQSVAFWCNPISGHATLYWYQQILGQGPKLLIQFQNNGVVDDSQLPKDRFSAERLKGVDSTLKIQPAKLEDSAVYLCASSLEGVGTEAFFGQGTRLTVV.

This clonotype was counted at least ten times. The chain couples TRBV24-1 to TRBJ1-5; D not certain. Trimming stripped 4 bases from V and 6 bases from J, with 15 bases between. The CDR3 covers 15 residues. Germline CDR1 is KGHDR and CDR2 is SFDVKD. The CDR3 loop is CATSDPRILGQPQHF. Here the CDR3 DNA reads TGTGCCACCAGTGACCCGAGGATCCTTGGTCAGCCCCAGCATTTT.

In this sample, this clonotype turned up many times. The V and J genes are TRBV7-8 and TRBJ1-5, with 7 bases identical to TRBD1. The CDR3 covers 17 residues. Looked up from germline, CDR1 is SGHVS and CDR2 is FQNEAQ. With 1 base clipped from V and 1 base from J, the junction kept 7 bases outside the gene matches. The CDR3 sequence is CASSLEAHRGSNQPQHF. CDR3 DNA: TGTGCCAGCAGCTTAGAAGCTCACAGGGGCAGCAATCAGCCCCAGCATTTT.

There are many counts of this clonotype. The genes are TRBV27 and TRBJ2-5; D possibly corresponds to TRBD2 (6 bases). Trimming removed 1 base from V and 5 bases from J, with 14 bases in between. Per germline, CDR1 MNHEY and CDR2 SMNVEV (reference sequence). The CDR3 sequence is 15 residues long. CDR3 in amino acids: CASSLYSGGVETQYF. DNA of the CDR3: TGTGCCAGCAGTTTATATAGCGGAGGAGTGGAGACCCAGTACTTC.